This record concerns one T cell receptor beta chain sequence. Sequenced by immunoSEQ multiplex PCR; TCRdb stores in-frame clones only, minus some. Of about 340,000 clones listed, 75% to 90% were seen once; the top ten hold roughly 7.1%. The data stem from a study of blood T cell repertoires in COVID-19. The germline V and J ends were trimmed by 6 bases and 4 bases, with 15 bases remaining between them. The CDR3 runs 14 residues. Germline V CDR1 and CDR2: MNHEY, SVGAGI. The sequenced sample was peripheral blood. This sequence originates from a woman in her sixties or seventies with COVID-19, enrolled during active disease. V gene TRBV6-5 combines with J gene TRBJ1-2; no clear D gene. For the CDR3, the DNA is TGTGCCAGCAGCTACAGCAATCCCTCCTATGGCTACACCTTC. Translation: CASSYSNPSYGYTF.